Below are 27 T cell receptor beta chains sequenced from a single sample in a study of blood T cell repertoires in COVID-19. Clones were sequenced by immunoSEQ multiplex PCR, and TCRdb holds only the in-frame ones, with some missing. The sample includes hundreds of thousands of clones, about nine tenths of them seen just once. The sample consisted of peripheral blood. These receptors originate from a woman in her thirties with active or convalescent COVID-19.

This chain connects TRBV19 to TRBJ1-1, with 7 nucleotides matching TRBD1. Germline CDR1 and CDR2: LNHDA and SQIVND (reference sequence). J was trimmed by 1 base and V by 6 bases; bases with no gene match: 11. CDR3 size: 16 residues. The CDR3 nucleotides are TGTGCCAGTAGAGCCTGGGACAGCGCAACGAACACTGAAGCTTTCTTT. Translated, it gives CASRAWDSATNTEAFF.

The V gene is TRBV19, the J gene TRBJ2-3; 8 bases align to TRBD2. CDR1 and CDR2 from the germline V gene are LNHDA and SQIVND (reference sequence). The length of the CDR3 is 15 residues. Germline trimming cut 5 bases from V and 6 bases from J; bases unmatched to any gene: 10. The CDR3 bases are TGTGCCAGTAGTCTTGTCGGGGGGGCTAGGGATACGCAGTATTTT. Translated, it gives CASSLVGGARDTQYF.

The V and J genes are TRBV18 and TRBJ2-7; tentative D call: TRBD1 (5 bases). The CDR3 extends over 15 amino acids. The V and J ends lost 2 bases and 0 bases respectively, with 11 bases between them. Germline CDR1 and CDR2: KGHSH and LQKENI. The CDR3 here is CASSPSSQGSYEQYF. CDR3 in DNA: TGTGCCAGCTCACCAAGCTCTCAGGGCTCCTACGAGCAGTACTTC.

The rearrangement links TRBV27 to TRBJ1-1, with TRBD1 matching over 7 bases. This CDR3 contains 14 residues. The V segment lost 4 bases and the J segment 5 bases; nucleotides outside the gene matches: 7. CDR1 and CDR2 from the germline V gene are MNHEY and SMNVEV (reference sequence). CDR3 amino acids: CASSSGQYTTEAFF. Here the CDR3 DNA reads TGTGCCAGCAGTTCGGGACAGTACACGACTGAAGCTTTCTTT.

This clone was recorded once. This sequence joins TRBV27 and TRBJ2-3; D is uncertain. This CDR3 is 13 amino acids long. V lost 4 bases, J lost 3 bases, and 8 bases lay in between. Germline CDR1 MNHEY, CDR2 SMNVEV (reference sequence). The CDR3 is CASSWSSTDTQYF. The CDR3 region has the DNA TGTGCCAGCAGTTGGAGCTCGACAGATACGCAGTATTTT.

This chain links TRBV10-2 with TRBJ1-1, with D perhaps matching TRBD1 (5 bases). The CDR3 spans 17 residues. Germline CDR1 WSHSY, CDR2 SAAADI. Trimming removed 3 bases at V and 3 bases at J, with 20 bases between. CDR3: CASSDPGQGRWDTEAFF. The CDR3 nucleotides read TGCGCCAGCAGTGACCCCGGGCAGGGTCGTTGGGACACTGAAGCTTTCTTT.

J is TRBJ1-6 and V is TRBV11-2; tentatively, D is TRBD1 (5 bases). The CDR3 is 15 residues long. Trimming shortened V by 1 base and J by 6 bases, and 10 bases separated the two germline ends. Germline CDR1 SGHAT, CDR2 FQNNGV. CDR3 loop: CASSLGGPSNSPLHF. CDR3 nucleotides: TGTGCCAGCAGCTTAGGGGGCCCATCTAATTCACCCCTCCACTTT.

The chain recombines TRBV27 with TRBJ1-1; the D gene is possibly TRBD1 (5 bases). This CDR3 has 14 amino acids. CDR1 is MNHEY and CDR2 is SMNVEV in the germline V gene (reference sequence). V was clipped by 6 bases and J by 4 bases, with 15 bases between them. The DNA of the CDR3 is TGTGCCAGCAGACGATCCGGCGGGGGCACTGAAGCTTTCTTT. The encoded protein is CASRRSGGGTEAFF.

V is TRBV18 and J is TRBJ1-2; TRBD1 matches at 8 bases. The CDR3 is 15 residues long. With V trimmed by 3 bases and J by 4 bases, 7 bases remained unmatched. CDR1 is KGHSH and CDR2 is LQKENI in the germline V gene. This CDR3 reads CASSPVQGVAYGYTF. The CDR3 DNA reads as TGTGCCAGCTCACCTGTACAGGGGGTAGCCTATGGCTACACCTTC. Filled out from reference TRBV18 and TRBJ1-2, the complete variable domain reads NAGVMQNPRHLVRRRGQEARLRCSPMKGHSHVYWYRQLPEEGLKFMVYLQKENIIDESGMPKERFSAEFPKEGPSILRIQQVVRGDSAAYFCASSPVQGVAYGYTFGSGTRLTVV.

The genes are TRBV4-1 and TRBJ1-2, with unresolved D. Germline V gene lookup returns CDR1 MGHRA and CDR2 YSYEKL. Trimming left V 1 base short and J 4 bases short, with 13 bases between. CDR3 length equals 15 residues. DNA for the CDR3: TGCGCCAGCAGCCAAGGGAGTGTAGACGGCTATGGCTACACCTTC. It yields the protein CASSQGSVDGYGYTF.

A few counts support this clone. This chain links TRBV18 with TRBJ2-1, with 8 nucleotides matching TRBD1. CDR3 length: 15 amino acids. V shed 3 bases, J shed 8 bases, and the junction held 9 bases outside the gene matches. Germline V gene data show CDR1 as KGHSH and CDR2 as LQKENI. The CDR3 spells CASSPSQGVVDEQFF. CDR3 DNA: TGTGCCAGCTCACCGTCACAGGGGGTAGTGGATGAGCAGTTCTTC.

This rearrangement joins TRBV4-1 to TRBJ2-1; the match to TRBD2 covers 7 bases. The CDR3 sequence is 20 residues long. J lost 1 base, V lost 3 bases, and 18 bases had no gene match. The V gene's germline CDR1 is MGHRA and CDR2 YSYEKL. CDR3 nucleotide sequence: TGCGCCAGCAGCCATAGGGACCCTAGCGGAGGCCCCACTTCCTACAATGAGCAGTTCTTC. Encoded protein: CASSHRDPSGGPTSYNEQFF.

J is TRBJ2-2 and V is TRBV18; TRBD1 matches 8 bases. The CDR3 covers 14 residues. J lost 3 bases, V lost 7 bases, and 4 bases had no gene match. CDR1 is KGHSH, CDR2 LQKENI, per germline. In DNA form, the CDR3 reads TGTGCCAGCTTAGAGACAGGGGACACCGGGGAGCTGTTTTTT. Translation gives CASLETGDTGELFF.

The chain has TRBV6-5 and TRBJ1-4, with TRBD1 matching over 8 bases. The CDR3 has 13 amino acids. Germline values: CDR1 MNHEY, CDR2 SVGAGI. The J segment lost 7 bases and the V segment lost 10 bases, leaving 8 bases of the junction unmatched. The CDR3 region has the DNA TGTGCCAACGGACAGGGAGGAAGTGAAAAACTGTTTTTT. Translating gives CANGQGGSEKLFF.

The chain uses TRBV14 and TRBJ1-4; no clear D. CDR3 size: 14 residues. Trimming stripped 4 bases from V and 2 bases from J, with 8 bases between. The germline CDR1 and CDR2 sequences are SGHDN and FVKESK. CDR3 region: CASSPRITNEKLFF. DNA for the CDR3: TGTGCCAGCAGCCCGAGAATCACTAATGAAAAACTGTTTTTT.

The chain employs TRBV12-3 or TRBV12-4 and TRBJ1-2; no clear D. V lost 2 bases and J lost 8, with 12 bases in between. The CDR3 sequence is 13 residues long. CDR3 DNA: TGTGCCAGCAGTTTATCGATCCACCGGGGCTACACCTTC. This gives the protein CASSLSIHRGYTF.

The chain uses TRBV5-1 and TRBJ1-1; D not resolved. V was shortened by 0 bases and J by 2 bases, with 5 bases between the two germline ends. This CDR3 contains 13 residues. Per the germline V gene, CDR1 is SGHRS and CDR2 is YFSETQ. CDR3 protein: CASSLALNTEAFF. The CDR3 DNA is TGCGCCAGCAGCTTGGCGCTAAACACTGAAGCTTTCTTT.

This chain uses TRBV5-6 with TRBJ1-3, with 8 bases that match TRBD1. Per germline, CDR1 SGHDT and CDR2 YYEEEE. The CDR3 runs to 14 residues. Trimming removed 5 bases from V and 5 bases from J; junction bases left unmatched: 6. The CDR3 nucleotides are TGTGCCAGCAGTTCGGACAGGGAAAGAAACACCATATATTTT. Protein: CASSSDRERNTIYF.

V is TRBV25-1 and J is TRBJ1-5, with 12 bases matching TRBD1. In germline, CDR1 is MGHDK, CDR2 SYGVNS. This CDR3 contains 14 residues. With V trimmed by 8 bases and J by 6 bases, 5 bases remained unmatched. The CDR3 DNA follows: TGTGCCAGCGCGGGACAGGGGGCGCGTCAGCCCCAGCATTTT. This codes for CASAGQGARQPQHF.

The rearrangement uses TRBV4-1 and TRBJ1-1; 7 bases are a match to TRBD1. Germline-derived CDR1 and CDR2 are MGHRA and YSYEKL. V lost 3 bases and J lost 4; bases outside the gene matches: 5. The CDR3 contains 14 residues. The CDR3 bases are TGCGCCAGCAGCCATGGATCAGGGGGCACTGAAGCTTTCTTT. Its protein product is CASSHGSGGTEAFF.

The chain recombines TRBV5-1 with TRBJ1-1; D is unresolved. Germline V gene data show CDR1 as SGHRS and CDR2 as YFSETQ. The CDR3 is 15 residues long. Trimming took off 6 bases at V and 3 bases at J, with 18 bases between the two ends. CDR3 coding DNA: TGCGCCAGCACGCGATGGGCAGGAGGAGACACTGAAGCTTTCTTT. It specifies CASTRWAGGDTEAFF.

The chain recombines TRBV7-8 with TRBJ1-1; D is unclear. V was cut by 5 bases and J by 1 base, with 17 bases left in between. This CDR3 contains 16 residues. Germline V CDR1 and CDR2: SGHVS, FQNEAQ. The CDR3 reads CASSPTSASRNTEAFF. The CDR3 nucleotides read TGTGCCAGCAGCCCGACCTCAGCGTCTAGGAACACTGAAGCTTTCTTT.

The genes are TRBV5-1 and TRBJ2-7; 8 bases agree with TRBD2. Looked up from germline, CDR1 is SGHRS and CDR2 is YFSETQ. The CDR3 has 17 amino acids. Trimming took 4 bases from V and 2 from J; bases not matched to a gene: 14. The CDR3 loop is CASSGQTSAPPAYEQYF. The CDR3, as DNA: TGCGCCAGCAGCGGCCAGACTAGCGCGCCACCAGCCTACGAGCAGTACTTC.

The chain carries TRBV6-6 and TRBJ1-2; D might be TRBD1 (5 bases). Germline loops: CDR1 MNHNY, CDR2 SVGAGI (reference sequence). V was cut by 6 bases and J by 4 bases, with 21 bases left in between. The CDR3 spans 16 residues. The CDR3 region is CASSYNPTEQIYGYTF. Here the CDR3 DNA reads TGTGCCAGCAGCTATAATCCGACAGAGCAAATCTATGGCTACACCTTC.

The chain combines TRBV4-2 with TRBJ1-1; 7 bases are a match to TRBD1. The CDR3 spans 14 residues. V was clipped by 8 bases and J by 6 bases; unmatched bases: 12. Germline CDR1 is LGHNA and CDR2 is YNFKEQ. CDR3 bases: TGTGCCAGCGTTTCCGCTGAGGGGGCATCTGAAGCTTTCTTT. Amino acids: CASVSAEGASEAFF.

The chain employs TRBV19 and TRBJ1-2; no definite D call. Germline V gene lookup returns CDR1 LNHDA and CDR2 SQIVND (reference sequence). The V gene lost 4 bases and the J gene lost 7 bases, with 13 bases spanning the gap. CDR3 length: 13 amino acids. This CDR3 is CASSTNSGGGYTF. The CDR3 region has the DNA TGTGCCAGTAGTACGAACTCAGGTGGTGGCTACACCTTC.

The chain employs TRBV2 and TRBJ2-5; 9 nucleotides align to TRBD1. Trimming at V came to 9 bases and at J to 4 bases, leaving 3 bases not matched to a gene. Germline V CDR1 and CDR2: SNHLY, FYNNEI. This CDR3 region has 12 residues. CDR3 residues: CARDRGGETQYF. The CDR3 bases are TGTGCCAGGGACAGGGGAGGAGAGACCCAGTACTTC.